The present T cell receptor (beta chain) was sequenced within a study of blood T cell repertoires in COVID-19 (dated by TCRdb to between 2020 and 2021). In terms of the full investigation: The collaborator samples originated in the United States, Italy and Spain and spanned the acute and convalescent phases of COVID-19. The prospective study material was composed of cDNA or gDNA derived from T cells, B-cell-depleted T cells, or PBMCs. The dataset comprised deeply sampled blood TCRbeta repertoires from subjects exposed to, actively infected with, or recovered from COVID-19. The repertoires were released in a freely available public database intended as a resource for research on the immune response to SARS-CoV-2. The samples were drawn from the first 160 participants of the ongoing ImmuneRACE study and from about 1,200 subjects provided by 6 global collaborators. Sample metadata almost always included a de-identified subject ID, COVID-19 status, age in years and sex. Where available, HLA class I and class II types were taken from metadata supplied by the sample provider and were not determined by assay-based typing. The investigation overall reported the following: Clinical and demographic metadata were provided uncurated, with the amount varying by source and participant.

The immunoSEQ Assay, a bias-controlled multiplex PCR, was used to amplify TCRbeta CDR3 regions from genomic DNA. The study's processing was this. The number of nucleated cells in each sample was estimated from the amplification of reference gene primers within the assay. To quantify the absolute abundance of each unique TCRbeta CDR3 rearrangement, sequence reads were collapsed and filtered. For each sample, productive Simpson clonality was calculated as the square root of Simpson's diversity index over productive rearrangements. TCRdb's version of the immuneACCESS table is confined to in-frame rearrangements and falls short of the full clone set. An unresolved V gene accounts for under half of the shortfall where checked; the remainder is of unknown origin. That table is the source of V, J and clone size, and D and trimming were worked out from the DNA. This sample holds more than 110,000 clones; about 80% were observed only once. The ten most abundant clones make up under 9.5% of the sample.

As regards this clone: There is no known antigen for this receptor. Nothing much larger sits one base from this clone, and base qualities are not available.

Collaborating institutions collected whole blood in K2EDTA tubes following their own protocols. For TCRbeta analysis, collaborator samples were shipped as frozen whole blood, as isolated PBMCs, or as DNA extracted from either sample type. The sequenced sample consisted of peripheral blood. The TCR comes from a human donor in a cohort sampled during active COVID-19.

The DNA sequence is TGCGCCAGCAGCTTAAGGGAGGGCAATCAGCCCCAGCATTTT. This gives the protein CASSLREGNQPQHF. The sequence joins TRBV5-1 to TRBJ1-5, with the D gene uncertain. The junction shows trimming of 2 bases on V and 2 bases on J, plus 8 bases between the germline ends. The CDR3 holds 14 amino acids from the cysteine to the phenylalanine. Just the 42-base CDR3 DNA is kept, in frame starting at base 1. Based on the germline V gene, the CDR1 and CDR2 sequences are SGHRS and YFSETQ.